What follows are 22 T cell receptor beta chains derived from one specimen sequenced in a study of post-analysis software for immune sequencing data. Study observations and caveats: When patients were compared with controls, a handful of TRBV segments were more frequent, TRBV5-6, TRBV5-1 and TRBV20-1 among them.

TCR beta libraries were prepared from cDNA with unique molecular identifiers. TCRdb processed the PCR reads anew with MiXCR; each CDR3 protein has one entry. This sample yields roughly 600,000 distinct CDR3 sequences, of which around 40% are seen a single time; 1.5% to 2% belongs to the top ten. These TCRs' antigens remain unknown. The sample consisted of blood. The receptors were gathered from a girl aged 10 to 17 with multiple sclerosis.

The V and J genes are TRBV10-3 and TRBJ2-4; 7 positions match TRBD2. With the DNA end fitting TRBJ2-7 better, the J assignment may be wrong. This CDR3 spans 15 amino acids. The germline CDR1 and CDR2 sequences are ENHRY and SYGVKD. This CDR3 reads CAISKSGTTDYEQYF. In DNA, the CDR3 is TGTGCCATCAGCAAGTCCGGGACTACAGATTACGAGCAGTACTTC.

The rearrangement joins TRBV12-3 or TRBV12-4 to TRBJ2-1, with 13 bases that match TRBD2. Trimming cost V 5 bases and J 6 bases; bases outside gene matches: 4. The CDR3 is 15 residues long. The CDR3 region is CASSTTSGGANEQFF. As DNA, the CDR3 is TGTGCCAGCAGTACCACTAGCGGGGGGGCCAATGAGCAGTTCTTC.

A remark on this clonotype: A much larger clone lies a single base off, so this may be a read error. J is TRBJ2-3 and V is TRBV12-3 or TRBV12-4; no definite D call. The CDR3 has 14 residues. The ends were cut back, 6 bases at V and 0 bases at J, with 10 bases in the middle. The CDR3 loop reads CASSPPRSTDTQYF. As DNA, the CDR3 is TGTGCCAGCAGCCCCCCGAGGAGCACAGATACGCAGTATTTT.

The DNA for the CDR3 is TGTGCCAGCAGCCCTGGGACAGGGAAGAGTGCCTACGAGCAGTACTTC. It encodes CASSPGTGKSAYEQYF. This chain connects TRBV11-2 to TRBJ2-5, with TRBD1 matching 9 bases. The J call is in doubt because the DNA end fits TRBJ2-7 better. Germline-derived CDR1 and CDR2 are SGHAT and FQNNGV. This CDR3 is 16 amino acids long.

V usage is TRBV7-2 and J usage is TRBJ2-5; unclear D gene. Between the trimmed V and J ends, which lost 5 bases and 4 bases, there was a span of 11 bases. The CDR3 sequence is 13 residues long. CDR1 is SGHTA and CDR2 is FQGNSA in the germline V gene. This CDR3 reads CASSPPPLETQYF. For the CDR3, the DNA is TGTGCCAGCAGCCCCCCCCCGCTAGAGACCCAGTACTTC.

The chain couples TRBV12-3 or TRBV12-4 to TRBJ2-1, with TRBD2 matching over 10 bases. V dropped 5 bases and J dropped 0; count of bases not matched to a gene: 10. The CDR3 is 18 amino acids. The CDR3 is CASSPGTSANYSYNEQFF. The CDR3 DNA reads TGTGCCAGCAGTCCCGGGACTAGCGCAAATTACTCCTACAATGAGCAGTTCTTC.

This clonotype was seen only a few times. The genes are TRBV6-2 or TRBV6-3 and TRBJ2-5; no definite D call. V lost 2 bases to trimming and J lost 11 bases, with 15 bases between them. Per the germline V gene, CDR1 is MNHEY and CDR2 is SVGEGT. The CDR3 has 13 residues. The chain's CDR3 is CASSYAGRSEQYF. CDR3 bases: TGTGCCAGCAGTTACGCAGGACGATCTGAGCAGTACTTC.

This clonotype was counted a few times. The chain recombines TRBV9 with TRBJ1-1, with D unresolved. The CDR3 is 17 amino acids. V dropped 4 bases and J dropped 1 base, with 20 bases sitting between them. CDR1 is SGDLS and CDR2 is YYNGEE in the germline V gene. DNA of the CDR3: TGTGCCAGCAGCCCAAACCCGACGGGAGTAGGGAACACTGAAGCTTTCTTT. Protein: CASSPNPTGVGNTEAFF.

The rearrangement links TRBV5-1 to TRBJ2-1; D remains unclear. Trimming removed 4 bases at V and 6 bases at J, with 17 bases between. The CDR3 is 15 amino acids. Germline V gene sequence: CDR1 SGHRS, CDR2 YFSETQ. CDR3 residues: CASSPTRQSGNEQFF. CDR3 coding DNA: TGCGCCAGCAGCCCGACGAGGCAATCGGGCAATGAGCAGTTCTTC.

This chain connects TRBV28 to TRBJ2-7; D perhaps matches TRBD1 (6 bases). Germline CDR1 reads MDHEN; CDR2 reads SYDVKM. The V end lost 8 bases, the J end lost 2 bases, and 13 bases lay between the germline ends. There are 13 residues in the CDR3. CDR3 protein: CASRDKGPYEQYF. In DNA form, the CDR3 reads TGTGCCAGCCGGGACAAGGGTCCCTACGAGCAGTACTTC.

The rearrangement links TRBV5-5 to TRBJ2-1, with 8 bases that match TRBD2. J lost 8 bases, V lost 6 bases, and 13 bases had no gene match. This CDR3 contains 15 residues. CDR1 SGHKS and CDR2 YYEKEE come from the germline V gene (reference sequence). CDR3 region: CASTQAGAVRDEQFF. CDR3 in DNA: TGTGCCAGCACCCAAGCGGGAGCGGTACGAGATGAGCAGTTCTTC.

DNA for the CDR3: TGCAGCGTTGATTTAAGCAGCGACCTTCTTGGGACCTTC. Translating it yields CSVDLSSDLLGTF. The chain recombines TRBV29-1 with TRBJ1-2; D is unclear. The CDR3 covers 13 residues. Per the germline V gene, CDR1 is SQVTM and CDR2 is ANQGSEA. The V and J ends lost 3 bases and 14 bases respectively, with 22 bases between them.

The chain couples TRBV7-9 to TRBJ2-3, with 13 bases matching TRBD2. CDR3 length: 16 amino acids. The V and J ends lost 5 bases and 5 bases, in that order; junction bases with no gene match: 7. Germline V gene sequence: CDR1 SEHNR, CDR2 FQNEAQ (reference sequence). CDR3 region: CASSGQLAGGQDTQYF. CDR3 DNA sequence: TGTGCCAGCAGCGGCCAACTAGCGGGAGGGCAAGATACGCAGTATTTT.

This clonotype turned up a few times. The chain couples TRBV29-1 to TRBJ1-2; D gene unclear. The germline V gene encodes CDR1 SQVTM and CDR2 ANQGSEA. V was clipped by 4 bases and J by 2 bases, with 5 bases between them. This CDR3 spans 11 amino acids. The CDR3 loop reads CSVGTNYGYTF. CDR3 nucleotide sequence: TGCAGCGTTGGAACAAACTATGGCTACACCTTC.

This chain uses TRBV29-1 with TRBJ1-2; 7 bases fit TRBD1. Germline V lookup: CDR1 SQVTM, CDR2 ANQGSEA. The CDR3 spans 14 residues. With V trimmed by 5 bases and J by 1 base, 7 bases remained unmatched. In DNA form, the CDR3 reads TGCAGCGTTTCACCGGGACAGATTAACTATGGCTACACCTTC. Residues: CSVSPGQINYGYTF.

This clonotype turned up a few times. This sequence joins TRBV7-3 and TRBJ2-3, with 8 positions matching TRBD2. The CDR3 is 16 residues long. With V trimmed by 5 bases and J by 0 bases, 7 bases remained unmatched. Per germline, CDR1 SGHTA and CDR2 FQGTGA. Written as DNA, the CDR3 is TGTGCCAGCAGCCCTCTTGAGCGGGGGAGCACAGATACGCAGTATTTT. It translates to CASSPLERGSTDTQYF.

V gene TRBV29-1 combines with J gene TRBJ2-1, with a weak D call TRBD1 (6 bases). This CDR3 is 15 amino acids long. Germline V gene sequence: CDR1 SQVTM, CDR2 ANQGSEA. Deletions cut 5 bases from V and 0 bases from J, with 14 bases between. The CDR3 is CSVPIGGNSYNEQFF. As DNA, the CDR3 is TGCAGCGTTCCTATAGGGGGAAACTCCTACAATGAGCAGTTCTTC.

This clonotype showed up many times. V usage is TRBV20-1 and J usage is TRBJ2-5; 7 bases match TRBD2. The germline V gene has CDR1 DFQATT and CDR2 SNEGSKA (reference sequence). The CDR3 has 12 amino acids. With 6 bases clipped from V and 2 bases from J, the junction kept 3 bases outside the gene matches. The CDR3 nucleotides read TGCAGTGCCCGGGGGGAACAAGAGACCCAGTACTTC. This codes for CSARGEQETQYF.

Only a few counts were recorded for this clonotype. The chain has TRBV4-2 and TRBJ2-3; D possibly uses TRBD1 or TRBD2 (5 bases each). Germline loops: CDR1 LGHNA, CDR2 YNFKEQ. The CDR3 consists of 15 residues. Trimming stripped 2 bases from V and 4 bases from J, with 13 bases between. CDR3 residues: CASSQRTRGSDTQYF. In nucleotides, the CDR3 is TGTGCCAGCAGCCAACGCACCCGGGGCTCAGATACGCAGTATTTT.

The chain is built from TRBV12-3 or TRBV12-4 and TRBJ2-5, with D perhaps given as TRBD1 or TRBD2 (5 bases each). This CDR3 is 15 amino acids long. The ends were cut back, 5 bases at V and 0 bases at J, with 13 bases in the middle. The CDR3 reads CASSVRVGDQETQYF. The DNA of the CDR3 is TGTGCCAGCAGTGTCAGGGTGGGGGACCAAGAGACCCAGTACTTC.

The sample holds one count of this clonotype. The J gene is TRBJ2-1, the V gene TRBV20-1, with D perhaps TRBD2 (6 bases). The V gene's germline CDR1 is DFQATT and CDR2 SNEGSKA (reference sequence). The V end lost 5 bases, the J end lost 3 bases, and 23 bases lay between the germline ends. The CDR3 is 17 amino acids. CDR3 protein: CSARDGTSPGSYNEQFF. The CDR3 DNA reads TGCAGTGCTCGCGACGGGACCTCACCCGGGAGCTACAATGAGCAGTTCTTC.

The J gene is TRBJ2-4, the V gene TRBV28, with a possible D match to TRBD1 (5 bases). The assigned J gene may be wrong: the sequence end matches TRBJ2-7 better. This CDR3 has 15 amino acids. The germline gives CDR1 MDHEN, CDR2 SYDVKM. As DNA, the CDR3 is TGTGCCAGCAGTTTTAGGGGCCATCTTTCGGGCGAGCAGTACTTC. Amino acids: CASSFRGHLSGEQYF.